A few counts support the clone carrying this T cell receptor beta chain. Germline V gene data show CDR1 as MGHDK and CDR2 as SYGVNS. This CDR3 is built from 13 residues. The V gene lost 4 bases and the J gene lost 7 bases, with 8 bases spanning the gap. This record belongs to a study of blood T cells in healthy people across ages. With a J-beta primer mix and a sample-barcoded 5' primer, a second PCR ran roughly 6 to 11 cycles. MiXCR was run by TCRdb on the 5' RACE reads, yielding one entry per CDR3 protein. This sample has about 1.8 million distinct CDR3 sequences, with around 50% found just once. Sequencing was performed on blood. The V gene is TRBV25-1, the J gene TRBJ1-6; D is possibly TRBD1 (5 bases). The clonotype was recovered from a woman aged 35 to 49 in good health. The CDR3 region has the DNA TGTGCCAGCAGTGGACAGATAAATTCACCCCTCCACTTT. It is translated as CASSGQINSPLHF.